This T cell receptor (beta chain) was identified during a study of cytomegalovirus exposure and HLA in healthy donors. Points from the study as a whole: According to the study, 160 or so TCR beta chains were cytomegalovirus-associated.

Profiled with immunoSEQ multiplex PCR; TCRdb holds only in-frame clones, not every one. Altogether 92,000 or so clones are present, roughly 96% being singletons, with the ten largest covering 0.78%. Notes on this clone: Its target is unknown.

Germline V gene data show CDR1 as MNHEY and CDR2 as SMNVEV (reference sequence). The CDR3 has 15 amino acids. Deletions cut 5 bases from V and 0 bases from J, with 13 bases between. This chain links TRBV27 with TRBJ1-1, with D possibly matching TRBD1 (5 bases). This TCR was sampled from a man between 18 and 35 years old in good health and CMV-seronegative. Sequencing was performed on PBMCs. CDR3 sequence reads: CASSNSRVMNTEAFF. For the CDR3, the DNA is TGTGCCAGCAGTAACTCCAGGGTTATGAACACTGAAGCTTTCTTT.